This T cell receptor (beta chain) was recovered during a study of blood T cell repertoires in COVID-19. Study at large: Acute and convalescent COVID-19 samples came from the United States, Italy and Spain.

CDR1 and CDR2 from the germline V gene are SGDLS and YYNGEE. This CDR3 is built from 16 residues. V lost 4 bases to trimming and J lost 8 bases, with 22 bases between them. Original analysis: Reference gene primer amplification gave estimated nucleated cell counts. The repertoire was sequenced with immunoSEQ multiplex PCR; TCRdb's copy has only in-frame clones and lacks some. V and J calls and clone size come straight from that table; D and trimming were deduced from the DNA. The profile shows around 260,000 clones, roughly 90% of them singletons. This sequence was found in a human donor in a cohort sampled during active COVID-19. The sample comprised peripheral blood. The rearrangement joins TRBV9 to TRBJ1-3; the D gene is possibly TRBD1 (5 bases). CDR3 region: CASSPSGTQAGYTIYF. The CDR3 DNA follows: TGTGCCAGCAGCCCTTCTGGGACTCAGGCAGGGTACACCATATATTTT.